The clone carrying this T cell receptor beta chain was seen more than once but under ten times. Its matching antigen is unknown. One entry per CDR3 protein, called by TCRdb with MiXCR from the RACE reads. This table holds some 96,000 distinct CDR3 sequences, around 25% found once. In germline, CDR1 is MGHRA, CDR2 YSYEKL. V shed 0 bases, J shed 3 bases, and the junction held 8 bases outside the gene matches. CDR3 length: 16 amino acids. Time point of the sample: patch test 3, about 24 weeks after DPC sensitization. Treatment noted: therapeutic diphenylcyclopropenone sensitization with weekly scalp DPC. This sample was taken from a study of human T cells and chemical hapten exposure. Whole-study findings and limits: TCRs exceeding a frequency of 1 in 1000 stayed unchanged under DPC sensitization. Donors had alopecia, so their immune response may differ from healthy people's.

The specimen comprised whole blood, sampled in connection with sensitization to the hapten diphenylcyclopropenone (DPC). The rearrangement joins TRBV4-1 to TRBJ2-7, with 7 bases lining up with TRBD1. This TCR derives from a man in his forties with alopecia areata. Some clones in this sample may be carry-over from other donors' samples. CDR3 DNA: TGCGCCAGCAGCCAAGAGGCCGGGGACAGTGGCTACGAGCAGTACTTC. Its protein is CASSQEAGDSGYEQYF.